These 28 T cell receptor beta chains originate from one sample sequenced in a study of regulatory T cells in long-lasting Graves disease. Time point described: newly diagnosed GD, antithyroid drugs for less than 3 months. TCR sequences were obtained from RNA taken from PBMCs. The TCR beta library used iRepertoire HTBI primers with Arm-PCR amplification of CDR3. Each CDR3 protein is one row after TCRdb ran MiXCR on the multiplex PCR reads. The sample has a few hundred thousand distinct CDR3 sequences; approximately 13% are singletons. The sample was also reused in another study, on T cells in Graves' hyperthyroidism and ophthalmopathy.

This sample comprised peripheral blood mononuclear cells (PBMCs), obtained at new diagnosis, from a patient treated with antithyroid drugs. These receptors all stem from a man aged 30 to 39 with Graves disease.

The gene calls are TRBV10-2 and TRBJ2-7; 7 nucleotides match TRBD1. This CDR3 is 18 amino acids long. J gave up 7 bases and V 0 bases, and 18 bases lay outside the gene matches. Germline-derived CDR1 and CDR2 are WSHSY and SAAADI. The CDR3 here is CASSESSPLTGPRWEQYF. The CDR3 DNA follows: TGCGCCAGCAGTGAGTCGTCCCCACTGACAGGGCCCAGGTGGGAGCAGTACTTC.

The chain is built from TRBV30 and TRBJ2-5; 8 nucleotides line up with TRBD1. The CDR3 sequence is 15 residues long. V lost 7 bases and J lost 2; bases outside the gene matches: 12. Germline V gene lookup returns CDR1 GTSNPN and CDR2 SVGIG (reference sequence). CDR3 sequence reads: CALDRVEKEQETQYF. The CDR3 DNA sequence: TGTGCCTTGGACAGGGTGGAGAAAGAGCAAGAGACCCAGTACTTC.

The J gene is TRBJ2-3, the V gene TRBV10-1, with D uncertain. Trimming took 0 bases from V and 5 from J, leaving 12 bases between them. CDR1 is WNHNN and CDR2 is SYGVQD in the germline V gene (reference sequence). This CDR3 has 15 amino acids. CDR3 bases: TGCGCCAGCAGTGAGTCTCTACCGTCCGGAGATACGCAGTATTTT. It is translated as CASSESLPSGDTQYF.

Note on this clonotype: This may be a read error, as it is one base from a much larger clone. This chain links TRBV6-5 with TRBJ2-3, with 13 bases matching TRBD2. The CDR3 sequence is 16 residues long. From germline, CDR1 is MNHEY and CDR2 SVGAGI. The CDR3 loop reads CAGSYGLAGAADTQYF. DNA for the CDR3: TGTGCCGGCAGTTACGGACTAGCGGGAGCCGCAGATACGCAGTATTTT.

For the CDR3, the DNA is TGTGCCAACAAACAGGGGGCGGATTCACCCCTCCACTTT. This gives the protein CANKQGADSPLHF. V usage is TRBV10-3 and J usage is TRBJ1-6; 9 bases are a match to TRBD1. The CDR3 is 13 residues long. The trim removed 10 bases at V and 8 bases at J, leaving 6 bases unmatched. Germline CDR1 and CDR2: ENHRY and SYGVKD.

In its sample, this clonotype was seen many times. J is TRBJ1-5 and V is TRBV2; a possible D gene is TRBD1 (6 bases). Trimming shortened V by 7 bases and J by 4 bases, and 14 bases separated the two germline ends. This CDR3 region has 14 residues. Germline CDR1 is SNHLY and CDR2 is FYNNEI. DNA for the CDR3: TGTGCCAGCACAGGACAGAATCTAAATCAGCCCCAGCATTTT. It yields the protein CASTGQNLNQPQHF.

V usage is TRBV4-1 and J usage is TRBJ2-1; 10 bases line up with TRBD1. The trim removed 4 bases at V and 5 bases at J, leaving 14 bases unmatched. The CDR3 extends over 18 amino acids. In germline, CDR1 is MGHRA, CDR2 YSYEKL. The chain's CDR3 is CASSLRTGGGAGNNEQFF. The CDR3 DNA reads TGCGCCAGCAGCCTGCGGACAGGGGGTGGGGCGGGGAACAATGAGCAGTTCTTC.

The table lists this clonotype with many counts. The V call is TRBV20-1, the J call TRBJ2-7, with D tentatively TRBD1 (6 bases). Germline V gives CDR1 DFQATT, CDR2 SNEGSKA (reference sequence). The germline V and J ends were trimmed by 4 bases and 4 bases, with 11 bases remaining between them. The CDR3 has 12 residues. CDR3 nucleotide sequence: TGCAGTGCTACGAAGGACAGATACGAGCAGTACTTC. Amino acid sequence: CSATKDRYEQYF.

The table lists this clonotype with many counts. The CDR3 DNA follows: TGTGCCAGCAGCCCACAGGGGGACGGGGATCAGCCCCAGCATTTT. Translated, it gives CASSPQGDGDQPQHF. V and J are TRBV7-9 and TRBJ1-5; 8 positions match TRBD1. V shed 5 bases, J shed 5 bases, and the junction held 8 bases outside the gene matches. Germline V lookup: CDR1 SEHNR, CDR2 FQNEAQ (reference sequence). The CDR3 spans 15 residues.

V gene TRBV20-1 combines with J gene TRBJ2-1; D is ambiguous. The CDR3 sequence is 11 residues long. CDR1 and CDR2 (germline): DFQATT, SNEGSKA (reference sequence). V was shortened by 6 bases and J by 6 bases, with 9 bases between the two germline ends. CDR3 bases: TGCAGTGCGAGACCTCTCAATGAGCAGTTCTTC. It encodes CSARPLNEQFF.

In its sample, this clonotype was seen many times. The chain joins TRBV20-1 to TRBJ2-1; tentative D call: TRBD2 (5 bases). CDR1 is DFQATT and CDR2 is SNEGSKA in the germline V gene (reference sequence). This CDR3 is built from 15 residues. V was pared by 0 bases and J by 0 bases, with 9 bases between. Here the CDR3 reads CSAREGSASYNEQFF. The CDR3 DNA reads TGCAGTGCTAGAGAGGGTAGCGCCTCCTACAATGAGCAGTTCTTC.

This clonotype was counted ten times or more. The gene calls are TRBV7-9 and TRBJ2-2, with 7 bases lining up with TRBD1. The CDR3 has 14 residues. V dropped 7 bases and J dropped 3; count of bases not matched to a gene: 5. Germline values: CDR1 SEHNR, CDR2 FQNEAQ (reference sequence). Written as DNA, the CDR3 is TGTGCCAGCAACCGACAGGGTGACACCGGGGAGCTGTTTTTT. Translation: CASNRQGDTGELFF.

Concerning this clonotype itself: Being one base from a much bigger clone, this may be a read error. CDR3: CASRGLPQTQYF. The CDR3 DNA reads as TGTGCCAGCAGAGGACTACCACAGACCCAGTACTTC. V usage is TRBV12-3 or TRBV12-4 and J usage is TRBJ2-5, with D tentatively TRBD2 (6 bases). Trimming removed 6 bases at V and 6 bases at J, with 11 bases between. This CDR3 contains 12 residues.

This clonotype was detected many times. This chain uses TRBV15 with TRBJ2-4, with 12 bases that match TRBD1. The J segment lost 8 bases and the V segment lost 3 bases, leaving 8 bases of the junction unmatched. The CDR3 covers 16 residues. Germline-derived CDR1 and CDR2 are LNHNV and YYDKDF (reference sequence). CDR3 amino acids: CATSSKRGQGADIQYF. The CDR3 bases are TGTGCCACCAGCAGCAAACGGGGACAGGGGGCCGACATTCAGTACTTC.

This clonotype showed up just a few times. This chain joins TRBV27 and TRBJ2-2; D assignment may be TRBD1 or TRBD2 (5 bases each). This CDR3 has 16 residues. Trimming pared 2 bases from V and 7 bases from J, leaving 17 bases between. Germline V gene data show CDR1 as MNHEY and CDR2 as SMNVEV (reference sequence). In DNA, the CDR3 is TGTGCCAGCAGTTTACCGGGGTGGCAGGGTATCGGGGAGCTGTTTTTT. Translating gives CASSLPGWQGIGELFF.

This clonotype turned up a few times. The CDR3, as DNA: TGCGCCAGCAGCCTAACTAGCAGTTTCCAAGAGACCCAGTACTTC. Amino acids: CASSLTSSFQETQYF. V and J are TRBV5-1 and TRBJ2-5; a weak D match, TRBD2 (6 bases). CDR3 length: 15 residues. Germline V gene data show CDR1 as SGHRS and CDR2 as YFSETQ. V was shortened by 4 bases and J by 1 base, with 14 bases between the two germline ends.

This clonotype has only a few counts. The DNA of the CDR3 is TGTGCCAGCAGTGATTCGGGGGGTTATGGCTACACCTTC. As protein: CASSDSGGYGYTF. The chain has TRBV25-1 and TRBJ1-2; D might be TRBD1 (5 bases). V was pared by 3 bases and J by 5 bases, with 10 bases between. From germline, CDR1 is MGHDK and CDR2 SYGVNS. The CDR3 runs to 13 residues.

This clonotype was detected a few times. The chain is built from TRBV14 and TRBJ2-7, with 9 bases identical to TRBD2. CDR1 and CDR2 (germline): SGHDN, FVKESK. The V gene end was trimmed by 4 bases and the J gene end by 0 bases; junction bases not matched to a gene: 10. The CDR3 runs to 17 residues. This CDR3 is CASSPHYSSGISYEQYF. In DNA form, the CDR3 reads TGTGCCAGCAGCCCCCACTATTCTAGCGGGATCTCCTACGAGCAGTACTTC.

This chain connects TRBV9 to TRBJ2-7; D may be TRBD1 (5 bases). The CDR3 runs 15 residues. Germline values: CDR1 SGDLS, CDR2 YYNGEE. Trimming pared 0 bases from V and 5 bases from J, leaving 15 bases between. The chain's CDR3 is CASSVGGRERNEQYF. The CDR3 DNA is TGTGCCAGCAGCGTAGGAGGCAGGGAAAGGAACGAGCAGTACTTC. Using reference TRBV9 and TRBJ2-7 for the parts outside the CDR3, the full variable domain is DSGVTQTPKHLITATGQRVTLRCSPRSGDLSVYWYQQSLDQGLQFLIQYYNGEERAKGNILERFSAQQFPDLHSELNLSSLELGDSALYFCASSVGGRERNEQYFGPGTRLTVT.

V is TRBV18 and J is TRBJ1-1; 7 bases are a match to TRBD1. V gave up 3 bases and J gave up 1 base; unmatched junction bases: 5. Germline assignment: CDR1 KGHSH and CDR2 LQKENI. The CDR3 is 15 residues long. The chain's CDR3 is CASSPAWTGNTEAFF. The CDR3 nucleotides are TGTGCCAGCTCACCGGCCTGGACAGGGAACACTGAAGCTTTCTTT.

The chain recombines TRBV19 with TRBJ1-2; unclear D gene. Trimming took off 1 base at V and 5 bases at J, with 11 bases between the two ends. Germline V lookup: CDR1 LNHDA, CDR2 SQIVND (reference sequence). CDR3 size: 14 residues. This chain's CDR3 is CASSIAASSYGYTF. CDR3 nucleotides: TGTGCCAGTAGTATAGCGGCCAGCAGTTATGGCTACACCTTC.

This clonotype was counted at least ten times. V is TRBV9 and J is TRBJ2-7; perhaps TRBD2 as D (6 bases). The V gene lost 2 bases and the J gene lost 2 bases, with 11 bases spanning the gap. CDR3 length: 14 residues. Looked up from germline, CDR1 is SGDLS and CDR2 is YYNGEE. CDR3 loop: CASSVAGRPYEQYF. In DNA form, the CDR3 reads TGTGCCAGCAGCGTGGCGGGACGCCCCTACGAGCAGTACTTC.

The sample holds a few counts of this clonotype. The V call is TRBV20-1, the J call TRBJ2-1; TRBD2 aligns across 14 bases. Unmatched junction bases numbered 25, after V lost 6 bases and J lost 12 bases. The CDR3 extends over 19 amino acids. CDR1 and CDR2 from the germline V gene are DFQATT and SNEGSKA (reference sequence). The CDR3 nucleotides are TGCAGTGCGAGCCCCCGGGACAGGGGGCCTAGACTAGCGGGAGGGTTGCAGTTCTTC. Amino acid sequence: CSASPRDRGPRLAGGLQFF.

This clonotype was recorded at least ten times. The chain joins TRBV12-3 or TRBV12-4 to TRBJ1-1; 9 bases map to TRBD1. Trimming removed 7 bases from V and 3 bases from J; junction bases left unmatched: 6. The CDR3 has 14 amino acids. The CDR3 DNA reads as TGTGCCAGCAATCTCGGACAGGGGCACACTGAAGCTTTCTTT. It is translated as CASNLGQGHTEAFF.

The chain uses TRBV19 and TRBJ2-3; D ambiguous. V was shortened by 1 base and J by 3 bases, with 8 bases between the two germline ends. The CDR3 is made up of 14 amino acids. The germline CDR1 and CDR2 sequences are LNHDA and SQIVND (reference sequence). In DNA, the CDR3 is TGTGCCAGTAGTATAGGGGTGGTAACAGATACGCAGTATTTT. It is translated as CASSIGVVTDTQYF.

The chain couples TRBV12-3 or TRBV12-4 to TRBJ2-7, with D maybe TRBD2 (7 bases). This CDR3 comprises 17 residues. With 8 bases removed from V and 7 bases from J, the gap between germline ends came to 30 bases. CDR3 in amino acids: CASVRGGGLGGPEEQYF. Written as DNA, the CDR3 is TGTGCCAGCGTTAGGGGGGGCGGGCTAGGCGGGCCGGAAGAGCAGTACTTC.

Concerning this clonotype itself: A read error may be the cause here, since a much bigger clone is one base away. V usage is TRBV27 and J usage is TRBJ2-2, with 13 bases identical to TRBD2. This CDR3 has 16 residues. From germline, CDR1 is MNHEY and CDR2 SMNVEV (reference sequence). The CDR3 DNA follows: TGTGCCAGCAGAACTAGCGGGAGGGCCGACACCGGGGAGCTGTCTTTT. Its translation: CASRTSGRADTGELSF.

The genes are TRBV20-1 and TRBJ2-7; TRBD1 might be the D (5 bases). Germline loops: CDR1 DFQATT, CDR2 SNEGSKA (reference sequence). The CDR3 has 14 amino acids. The V and J ends lost 5 bases and 1 base respectively, with 15 bases between them. The DNA for the CDR3 is TGCAGTGCTCTTCAGGGTGGGGATTCCTACGAGCAGTACTTC. Translated: CSALQGGDSYEQYF.